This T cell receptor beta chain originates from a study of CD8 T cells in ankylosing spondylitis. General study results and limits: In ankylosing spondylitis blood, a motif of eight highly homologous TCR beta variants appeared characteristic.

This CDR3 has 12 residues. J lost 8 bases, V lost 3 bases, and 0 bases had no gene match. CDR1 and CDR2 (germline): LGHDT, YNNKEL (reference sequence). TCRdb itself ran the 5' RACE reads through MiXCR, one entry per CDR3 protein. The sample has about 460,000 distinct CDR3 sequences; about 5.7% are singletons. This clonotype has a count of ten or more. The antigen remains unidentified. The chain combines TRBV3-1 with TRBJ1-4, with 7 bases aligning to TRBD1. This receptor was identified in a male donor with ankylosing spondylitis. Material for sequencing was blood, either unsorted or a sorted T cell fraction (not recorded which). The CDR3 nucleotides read TGTGCCAGCAGCCAGGGACAGGAAAAACTGTTTTTT. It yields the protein CASSQGQEKLFF.